These 26 T cell receptor beta chains were all obtained from the same sample, sequenced in a study of blood T cells in healthy people across ages. Next came a second PCR, run for about 7 to 12 cycles, which used a sample-barcoded 5' primer along with a J-beta primer mix. In TCRdb, the 5' RACE reads were re-called with MiXCR into one record per CDR3 protein. Of 550,000 to 600,000 distinct CDR3 sequences in the sample, around 48% were seen once. The sequenced material came from blood. Source of these receptors: a man older than 75 in good health.

The chain links TRBV24-1 to TRBJ2-1, with unresolved D. The V end was cut by 5 bases, the J end by 4 bases, with 11 bases between. This CDR3 comprises 14 residues. Germline V gene data show CDR1 as KGHDR and CDR2 as SFDVKD. CDR3 nucleotide sequence: TGTGCCACCAGTGGTGGATACCAATACAATGAGCAGTTCTTC. Translated, it gives CATSGGYQYNEQFF.

The rearrangement uses TRBV21-1 and TRBJ2-7; the table calls TRBD1, which could not be checked here. TRBV21-1 is deemed a pseudogene. The CDR3 has 15 residues. CDR3 nucleotide sequence: TGTGCCAGCAGCAAACAGGGGGCCCAGCCCTACGAGCAGTACTTC. Translated: CASSKQGAQPYEQYF.

This rearrangement joins TRBV5-5 to TRBJ1-6; D uncertain. Germline CDR1 SGHKS, CDR2 YYEKEE (reference sequence). The CDR3 consists of 15 residues. Trimming pared 0 bases from V and 9 bases from J, leaving 13 bases between. The CDR3 DNA reads TGTGCCAGCAGCTTGGTTGGACGGTGGACTTCACCCCTCCACTTT. Its translation: CASSLVGRWTSPLHF.

Notes on this clonotype: A much more abundant neighbour one base away suggests this may be a read error. V and J are TRBV28 and TRBJ2-1, with D possibly being TRBD1 (5 bases). The DNA matches TRBJ2-7 better at its end, which makes the J call doubtful. This CDR3 contains 11 residues. Germline V gene lookup returns CDR1 MDHEN and CDR2 SYDVKM. DNA for the CDR3: TGTGCCACCCAGGGTTACAATGAGCAGTACTTC. It encodes CATQGYNEQYF.

The rearrangement links TRBV7-9 to TRBJ2-7, with unresolved D. Trimming removed 3 bases from V and 6 bases from J, with 12 bases in between. This CDR3 contains 13 residues. CDR1 is SEHNR and CDR2 is FQNEAQ in the germline V gene (reference sequence). CDR3 in DNA: TGTGCCAGCAGCTTGGTCAACAAGGGCGAGCAGTACGTC. This gives the protein CASSLVNKGEQYV.

The J gene is TRBJ1-5, the V gene TRBV6-5; D not resolved. CDR1 is MNHEY and CDR2 is SVGAGI in the germline V gene. CDR3 length: 12 amino acids. V was pared by 4 bases and J by 8 bases, with 9 bases between. For the CDR3, the DNA is TGTGCCAGCAGTTCCATGGGAAAGCCCCAGCATTTT. Amino acid sequence: CASSSMGKPQHF.

This clonotype was found a few times. This chain joins TRBV20-1 and TRBJ2-5; no definite D call. V was pared by 2 bases and J by 2 bases, with 12 bases between. Looked up from germline, CDR1 is DFQATT and CDR2 is SNEGSKA (reference sequence). The CDR3 has 14 residues. DNA for the CDR3: TGCAGTGCTAGATCCCTAAGAGAGCAAGAGACCCAGTACTTC. Its translation: CSARSLREQETQYF.

This chain joins TRBV29-1 and TRBJ2-4; perhaps TRBD2 as D (5 bases). Matching the DNA end better, TRBJ2-7 makes the J call doubtful. The CDR3 runs 14 residues. Per germline, CDR1 SQVTM and CDR2 ANQGSEA. The CDR3 region has the DNA TGCAGCGTTGAAGAGTACGGGGTCGGGTACGAGCAGTACTTC. Protein product: CSVEEYGVGYEQYF.

This chain uses TRBV6-2 or TRBV6-3 with TRBJ2-7; 11 positions match TRBD2. J lost 4 bases, V lost 7 bases, and 12 bases had no gene match. CDR1 is MNHEY, CDR2 SVGEGT, per germline. This CDR3 is built from 16 residues. CDR3 in DNA: TGTGCCAGCACCACACTAGCGGGAGAGATGGGATACGAGCAGTACTTC. Translation: CASTTLAGEMGYEQYF.

V is TRBV6-2 or TRBV6-3 and J is TRBJ2-1; maybe TRBD1 (5 bases). Trimming removed 4 bases at V and 7 bases at J, with 20 bases between. CDR1 is MNHEY and CDR2 is SVGEGT in the germline V gene. The CDR3 totals 16 residues. The DNA of the CDR3 is TGTGCCAGCAGTTTATACCCCGACAGTGCGAGGAATGAGCAGTTCTTC. This translates into CASSLYPDSARNEQFF.

The V gene is TRBV20-1, the J gene TRBJ2-1; 9 bases match TRBD2. V shed 3 bases and J 6 bases; nucleotides not matched to a gene: 9. The germline gives CDR1 DFQATT, CDR2 SNEGSKA (reference sequence). The CDR3 totals 15 residues. CDR3 sequence: CSARASGVIGNEQFF. CDR3 bases: TGCAGTGCTAGGGCTAGCGGGGTCATCGGCAATGAGCAGTTCTTC.

The chain recombines TRBV28 with TRBJ2-4, with TRBD1 as a possible D gene (6 bases). Matching the DNA end better, TRBJ2-7 makes the J call doubtful. Germline-derived CDR1 and CDR2 are MDHEN and SYDVKM. The CDR3 covers 14 residues. The CDR3 loop is CASSSVTGTYEQYF. CDR3 nucleotide sequence: TGTGCCAGCAGTTCCGTTACAGGGACCTACGAGCAGTACTTC.

The gene calls are TRBV5-1 and TRBJ2-5; a weak D match, TRBD1 (6 bases). Germline-derived CDR1 and CDR2 are SGHRS and YFSETQ. The V end lost 4 bases, the J end lost 2 bases, and 15 bases lay between the germline ends. This CDR3 region has 15 residues. CDR3 nucleotides: TGCGCCAGCAGCGGAAGCGGACAGATTCAAGAGACCCAGTACTTC. Its translation: CASSGSGQIQETQYF.

The chain recombines TRBV6-1 with TRBJ2-7; perhaps TRBD2 as D (5 bases). The CDR3 runs 14 residues. In germline, CDR1 is MNHNS, CDR2 SASEGT. V was trimmed by 7 bases and J by 1 base, leaving 14 bases between them. For the CDR3, the DNA is TGTGCCAGCAAGGCCACAAGAGGGTCCTACGAGCAGTACTTC. This gives the protein CASKATRGSYEQYF.

This CDR3 is CASRPDMRYQETQYF. CDR3 sequence (DNA): TGCGCCAGCAGGCCGGACATGCGGTACCAAGAGACCCAGTACTTC. This chain uses TRBV5-1 with TRBJ2-5, with D perhaps TRBD1 (5 bases). The germline V gene encodes CDR1 SGHRS and CDR2 YFSETQ. V was pared by 5 bases and J by 0 bases, with 14 bases between. This CDR3 has 15 amino acids.

The chain links TRBV7-2 to TRBJ1-5; D gene ambiguous. Germline V CDR1 and CDR2: SGHTA, FQGNSA. Trimming left V 4 bases short and J 0 bases short, with 13 bases between. This CDR3 has 16 residues. CDR3 sequence (DNA): TGTGCCAGCAGCTCCCGTGGGCAGGCTAGCAATCAGCCCCAGCATTTT. Its translation is CASSSRGQASNQPQHF.

In its sample, this clonotype was seen many times. The V call is TRBV20-1, the J call TRBJ2-7; TRBD1 matches 7 bases. The CDR3 is made up of 14 amino acids. Unmatched junction bases numbered 8, after V lost 6 bases and J lost 0 bases. Germline loops: CDR1 DFQATT, CDR2 SNEGSKA (reference sequence). The CDR3 region is CSATGTENSYEQYF. CDR3 coding DNA: TGCAGTGCAACCGGGACAGAAAACTCCTACGAGCAGTACTTC.

This chain joins TRBV7-2 and TRBJ1-1; possibly TRBD1 for D (6 bases). This CDR3 comprises 14 residues. The germline V gene has CDR1 SGHTA and CDR2 FQGNSA. V was pared by 9 bases and J by 0 bases, with 14 bases between. CDR3 DNA: TGTGCCAGTCGACGGGGGCAGTTGAACACTGAAGCTTTCTTT. Encoded protein: CASRRGQLNTEAFF.

V is TRBV7-2 and J is TRBJ1-3, with TRBD1 matching over 8 bases. The CDR3 extends over 19 amino acids. Germline V gives CDR1 SGHTA, CDR2 FQGNSA. Trimming took 1 base from V and 3 from J; bases not matched to a gene: 14. The CDR3 region has the DNA TGTGCCAGCAGCTTAGGAGGGGGGCAGGGGGCAAGTCGTGGAAACACCATATATTTT. This codes for CASSLGGGQGASRGNTIYF.

The V call is TRBV6-2 or TRBV6-3, the J call TRBJ2-7; TRBD1 might be the D (5 bases). The CDR3 runs to 14 residues. Germline V gene data show CDR1 as MNHEY and CDR2 as SVGEGT. Trimming shortened V by 6 bases and J by 0 bases, and 12 bases separated the two germline ends. The CDR3 protein is CASSTVQGSYEQYF. CDR3 coding DNA: TGTGCCAGCAGCACCGTCCAGGGCTCCTACGAGCAGTACTTC.

The chain uses TRBV10-2 and TRBJ2-2; D uncertain. CDR3 length: 15 residues. V lost 6 bases and J lost 0, with 11 bases in between. In germline, CDR1 is WSHSY, CDR2 SAAADI. The CDR3 is CASSRLPSNTGELFF. CDR3 DNA sequence: TGCGCCAGCAGCCGACTCCCTTCGAACACCGGGGAGCTGTTTTTT.

The rearrangement uses TRBV7-9 and TRBJ2-3; D is possibly TRBD1 (6 bases). V lost 4 bases to trimming and J lost 1 base, with 12 bases between them. Germline CDR1 is SEHNR and CDR2 is FQNEAQ (reference sequence). The length of the CDR3 is 15 residues. The CDR3 DNA is TGTGCCAGCAGCTCTACAGGGACCGGCACAGATACGCAGTATTTT. As protein: CASSSTGTGTDTQYF.

This clonotype has ten or more counts. The J gene is TRBJ2-5, the V gene TRBV3-1; 11 bases are a match to TRBD1. The junction had 1 base not matched to a gene; V was cut back by 8 bases and J by 2 bases. The CDR3 totals 13 residues. Germline V lookup: CDR1 LGHDT, CDR2 YNNKEL (reference sequence). The DNA for the CDR3 is TGTGCCAGCGGGGACAGGGGGCAAGAGACCCAGTACTTC. This encodes CASGDRGQETQYF.

This clonotype was recorded at least ten times. The chain joins TRBV6-5 to TRBJ2-3, with 11 bases identical to TRBD2. The V gene's germline CDR1 is MNHEY and CDR2 SVGAGI. The J segment lost 2 bases and the V segment lost 1 base, leaving 8 bases of the junction unmatched. This CDR3 has 18 residues. The CDR3 sequence: CASSYLGRTSGFTDTQYF. CDR3 nucleotide sequence: TGTGCCAGCAGTTACTTGGGAAGGACTAGCGGGTTCACAGATACGCAGTATTTT.

The chain couples TRBV4-2 to TRBJ2-7, with a weak D call TRBD1 (6 bases). V lost 7 bases and J lost 1, with 17 bases in between. Per germline, CDR1 LGHNA and CDR2 YNFKEQ. This CDR3 has 15 amino acids. This CDR3 reads CASTRGAEGSYEQYF. CDR3 sequence (DNA): TGTGCCAGCACCAGGGGCGCCGAGGGGTCCTACGAGCAGTACTTC.

This clonotype was recorded once. The rearrangement links TRBV30 to TRBJ1-2, with unresolved D. The CDR3 loop spans 13 amino acids. CDR1 is GTSNPN, CDR2 SVGIG, per germline (reference sequence). Trimming stripped 0 bases from V and 4 bases from J, with 9 bases between. The CDR3 protein is CAWSVAGAYGYTF. The DNA for the CDR3 is TGTGCCTGGAGTGTAGCAGGCGCCTATGGCTACACCTTC.